Following are 28 T cell receptor beta chains from one sample sequenced in a study of shared clonotypes between healthy human individuals. The data were produced by immunoSEQ multiplex PCR, yet TCRdb's version contains in-frame clones alone and is incomplete. The sample has around 1.1 million clones, about 72% seen once; the top ten hold roughly 0.82%. Sequenced input: memory CD4+ T cells from PBMCs. Subset in this sample: CD45RA-negative fraction. These receptors were collected from a man between 18 and 35 years old in good health. Some clones in this sample may be carry-over from other donors' samples.

The rearrangement links TRBV7-6 to TRBJ2-7; TRBD1 matches at 7 bases. Losses at the gene ends were 6 bases for V and 0 bases for J; bases not matched to a gene: 5. Germline assignment: CDR1 SGHVS and CDR2 FNYEAQ. CDR3 length: 14 residues. CDR3 sequence (DNA): TGTGCCAGCAGTATGGGACAGAGCTCCTACGAGCAGTACTTC. It is translated as CASSMGQSSYEQYF.

V and J are TRBV19 and TRBJ2-6, with TRBD1 as a possible D gene (6 bases). The V end was cut by 3 bases, the J end by 3 bases, with 9 bases between. The CDR3 extends over 15 amino acids. CDR1 and CDR2 (germline): LNHDA, SQIVND (reference sequence). CDR3 region: CASSIRTDGANVLTF. CDR3 bases: TGTGCCAGTAGTATTCGGACAGATGGGGCCAACGTCCTGACTTTC.

V is TRBV28 and J is TRBJ1-5; D is possibly TRBD1 (6 bases). This CDR3 is 15 amino acids long. The germline V gene encodes CDR1 MDHEN and CDR2 SYDVKM. The CDR3 spells CVLPTGNNSNQPQHF. CDR3 in DNA: TGTGTCCTACCTACAGGGAACAATAGCAATCAGCCCCAGCATTTT.

This clone was seen only once. J is TRBJ1-5 and V is TRBV19, with D unresolved. The CDR3 has 15 amino acids. The germline gives CDR1 LNHDA, CDR2 SQIVND (reference sequence). Trimming cost V 6 bases and J 6 bases, with 18 bases left between them. DNA for the CDR3: TGTGCCAGTAGGCCCCCTTCCTGGTTGGGTCAGCCCCAGCATTTT. Translating gives CASRPPSWLGQPQHF.

V and J are TRBV7-2 and TRBJ1-2; 7 nucleotides match TRBD1. Unmatched junction bases numbered 8, after V lost 3 bases and J lost 4 bases. The length of the CDR3 is 15 residues. Germline values: CDR1 SGHTA, CDR2 FQGNSA. In DNA, the CDR3 is TGTGCCAGCAGCTTTTCTAGGGCAGGGGGCTATGGCTACACCTTC. This codes for CASSFSRAGGYGYTF. The whole variable domain, remainder taken from reference TRBV7-2 and TRBJ1-2, is GAGVSQSPSNKVTEKGKDVELRCDPISGHTALYWYRQSLGQGLEFLIYFQGNSAPDKSGLPSDRFSAERTGGSVSTLTIQRTQQEDSAVYLCASSFSRAGGYGYTFGSGTRLTVV.

This clone occurred once. The rearrangement links TRBV5-1 to TRBJ2-1; D remains ambiguous. This CDR3 has 14 amino acids. Germline V lookup: CDR1 SGHRS, CDR2 YFSETQ. Between the trimmed V and J ends, which lost 0 bases and 6 bases, there was a span of 10 bases. The CDR3 nucleotides are TGCGCCAGCAGCTTGGTCGCGACGGTCAATGAGCAGTTCTTC. Amino acids: CASSLVATVNEQFF.

The rearrangement links TRBV2 to TRBJ2-3, with 9 nucleotides matching TRBD1. The CDR3 sequence is 15 residues long. CDR1 is SNHLY, CDR2 FYNNEI, per germline. J lost 3 bases, V lost 7 bases, and 8 bases had no gene match. As DNA, the CDR3 is TGTGCCAGCACCGGACAGGGGATTATTACAGATACGCAGTATTTT. It encodes CASTGQGIITDTQYF.

The chain is built from TRBV5-6 and TRBJ1-3; D is unresolved. The CDR3 length is 17 residues. Trimming stripped 4 bases from V and 0 bases from J, with 17 bases between. Germline V lookup: CDR1 SGHDT, CDR2 YYEEEE. CDR3 residues: CASSKRQVLVSGNTIYF. The CDR3 DNA sequence: TGTGCCAGCAGCAAGCGTCAGGTTCTGGTCTCTGGAAACACCATATATTTT.

This chain links TRBV5-8 with TRBJ1-2; D is perhaps TRBD1 (5 bases). Trimming removed 7 bases from V and 0 bases from J, with 22 bases in between. The CDR3 extends over 17 amino acids. In germline, CDR1 is SGHTS, CDR2 YDEGEE. This CDR3 reads CASHRDGRMGANYGYTF. The CDR3 DNA is TGTGCCAGCCACCGGGACGGCCGTATGGGGGCTAACTATGGCTACACCTTC.

The CDR3: CASSVNRGQETQYF. The CDR3 DNA is TGTGCCAGCAGTGTAAACAGGGGGCAAGAGACCCAGTACTTC. The chain uses TRBV2 and TRBJ2-5; 8 nucleotides agree with TRBD1. V lost 4 bases and J lost 2; bases outside the gene matches: 3. Germline CDR1 is SNHLY and CDR2 is FYNNEI. The CDR3 totals 14 residues.

The gene calls are TRBV28 and TRBJ2-1, with 11 bases matching TRBD2. After removal of 6 bases from V and 4 bases from J, the junction contained 8 bases not matched to a gene. CDR1 is MDHEN and CDR2 is SYDVKM in the germline V gene. This CDR3 spans 16 amino acids. CDR3 nucleotides: TGTGCCAGCAGAGCTGGGACTAGCGGACTTTACAATGAGCAGTTCTTC. Protein: CASRAGTSGLYNEQFF.

The J gene is TRBJ1-6, the V gene TRBV30, with a weak D call TRBD1 (5 bases). The CDR3 length is 16 residues. CDR1 is GTSNPN, CDR2 SVGIG, per germline (reference sequence). V was shortened by 3 bases and J by 2 bases, with 14 bases between the two germline ends. This chain's CDR3 is CAWRIAGGAYNSPLHF. CDR3 sequence (DNA): TGTGCCTGGAGGATAGCCGGGGGGGCCTATAATTCACCCCTCCACTTT. The full variable domain, in which reference TRBV30 and TRBJ1-6 provide the parts outside the CDR3, is SQTIHQWPATLVQPVGSPLSLECTVEGTSNPNLYWYRQAAGRGLQLLFYSVGIGQISSEVPQNLSASRPQDRQFILSSKKLLLSDSGFYLCAWRIAGGAYNSPLHFGNGTRLTVT.

This clone has just a few counts. The chain employs TRBV7-3 and TRBJ2-2; D ambiguous. The CDR3 loop spans 14 amino acids. From germline, CDR1 is SGHTA and CDR2 FQGTGA. V dropped 7 bases and J dropped 5 bases, with 14 bases sitting between them. This chain's CDR3 is CASTNQDATGELFF. The DNA for the CDR3 is TGTGCCAGCACCAATCAAGACGCAACCGGGGAGCTGTTTTTT.

The chain couples TRBV28 to TRBJ2-3; no definite D call. CDR3 size: 15 residues. The germline CDR1 and CDR2 sequences are MDHEN and SYDVKM. The V gene lost 3 bases and the J gene lost 0 bases, with 10 bases spanning the gap. The CDR3 sequence is CASSFSRYSTDTQYF. CDR3 sequence (DNA): TGTGCCAGCAGTTTCTCTAGATACAGCACAGATACGCAGTATTTT. The entire variable domain, with the rest obtained from reference TRBV28 and TRBJ2-3, is as follows: DVKVTQSSRYLVKRTGEKVFLECVQDMDHENMFWYRQDPGLGLRLIYFSYDVKMKEKGDIPEGYSVSREKKERFSLILESASTNQTSMYLCASSFSRYSTDTQYFGPGTRLTVL.

V usage is TRBV27 and J usage is TRBJ1-2, with a possible D match to TRBD1 (5 bases). V was cut by 1 base and J by 4 bases, with 10 bases left in between. This CDR3 is 14 amino acids long. Germline V gene data show CDR1 as MNHEY and CDR2 as SMNVEV (reference sequence). CDR3 region: CASSLYGTGYGYTF. The DNA of the CDR3 is TGTGCCAGCAGTTTATACGGGACCGGCTATGGCTACACCTTC.

A note on this clone: Other DNA sequences from this sample encode an identical CDR3 as well. J is TRBJ2-2 and V is TRBV29-1, with TRBD1 identical over 7 bases. CDR1 and CDR2 from the germline V gene are SQVTM and ANQGSEA. V lost 5 bases to trimming and J lost 1 base; unmatched junction nucleotides: 1. CDR3 size: 13 residues. CDR3 bases: TGCAGCGTTAGACAGGGGAACACCGGGGAGCTGTTTTTT. Translated, it gives CSVRQGNTGELFF.

With regard to this clone: Other DNA sequences in the sample encode the same CDR3. The chain is built from TRBV5-1 and TRBJ2-7; D is possibly TRBD1 or TRBD2 (5 bases each). This CDR3 is built from 13 residues. The V and J ends lost 0 bases and 6 bases respectively, with 10 bases between them. CDR1 and CDR2 (germline): SGHRS, YFSETQ. The CDR3 bases are TGCGCCAGCAGCTTGGGAGGGGCGGGCGAGCAGTACTTC. Protein: CASSLGGAGEQYF.

J is TRBJ2-5 and V is TRBV6-5; TRBD2 matches at 9 bases. The CDR3 contains 14 residues. Germline-derived CDR1 and CDR2 are MNHEY and SVGAGI. J was trimmed by 2 bases and V by 5 bases; bases with no gene match: 3. The CDR3 DNA reads as TGTGCCAGCAGTCTACTAGCGGGTCAAGAGACCCAGTACTTC. Translating gives CASSLLAGQETQYF.

The V call is TRBV19, the J call TRBJ2-1; unclear D gene. Germline V gene data show CDR1 as LNHDA and CDR2 as SQIVND (reference sequence). The CDR3 consists of 16 residues. V gave up 5 bases and J gave up 0 bases, with 14 bases separating them. CDR3 residues: CASSRKTLLSYNEQFF. The DNA of the CDR3 is TGTGCCAGTAGTCGGAAGACGCTCCTCTCCTACAATGAGCAGTTCTTC. Full variable domain (outside the CDR3, taken from reference TRBV19 and TRBJ2-1): DGGITQSPKYLFRKEGQNVTLSCEQNLNHDAMYWYRQDPGQGLRLIYYSQIVNDFQKGDIAEGYSVSREKKESFPLTVTSAQKNPTAFYLCASSRKTLLSYNEQFFGPGTRLTVL.

Notes on this clone: The same CDR3 also results from other DNA sequences found in this sample. V is TRBV13 and J is TRBJ2-3; D gene ambiguous. Trimming pared 1 base from V and 3 bases from J, leaving 8 bases between. The CDR3 has 14 residues. Germline CDR1 reads PRHDT; CDR2 reads FYEKMQ (reference sequence). The CDR3 sequence: CASSLVGLTDTQYF. CDR3 bases: TGTGCCAGCAGCTTAGTGGGGTTAACAGATACGCAGTATTTT.

The rearrangement joins TRBV21-1 to TRBJ2-1; no check of the table's D call, TRBD1, against the DNA was made. TRBV21-1 is flagged as a pseudogene. CDR3 length equals 18 residues. The CDR3 spells CASPLDLRQGVIHNEQFF. The CDR3 DNA is TGTGCCAGCCCGCTTGACTTGAGACAGGGGGTCATCCACAATGAGCAGTTCTTC.

The chain employs TRBV19 and TRBJ2-6, with D unresolved. The CDR3 is made up of 15 amino acids. Between the trimmed V and J ends, which lost 4 bases and 0 bases, there was a span of 7 bases. Germline-derived CDR1 and CDR2 are LNHDA and SQIVND (reference sequence). For the CDR3, the DNA is TGTGCCAGTAGTACGGGTCACTCTGGGGCCAACGTCCTGACTTTC. Amino acid sequence: CASSTGHSGANVLTF.

This clone turned up a few times. The rearrangement joins TRBV6-5 to TRBJ2-7, with TRBD2 matching 11 bases. The CDR3 totals 15 residues. V dropped 5 bases and J dropped 0; count of bases not matched to a gene: 3. Germline values: CDR1 MNHEY, CDR2 SVGAGI. CDR3 region: CASSTTSGSSYEQYF. Written as DNA, the CDR3 is TGTGCCAGCAGTACCACTAGCGGGAGCTCCTACGAGCAGTACTTC.

The chain joins TRBV29-1 to TRBJ1-1, with 9 nucleotides matching TRBD1. CDR1 SQVTM and CDR2 ANQGSEA come from the germline V gene. With 7 bases clipped from V and 6 bases from J, the junction kept 15 bases outside the gene matches. This CDR3 is built from 15 residues. CDR3 region: CSAITLGQGLSEAFF. The CDR3 DNA reads TGCAGCGCGATCACCTTGGGACAGGGATTATCTGAAGCTTTCTTT.

The gene calls are TRBV7-3 and TRBJ1-1; tentative D call: TRBD1 (6 bases). V lost 5 bases and J 8 bases, leaving 15 bases between the germline ends. The CDR3 spans 13 residues. The V gene's germline CDR1 is SGHTA and CDR2 FQGTGA. The CDR3 bases are TGTGCCAGCAGCCCATCTGGAGGGGGAGAAGCTTTCTTT. Translating it yields CASSPSGGGEAFF.

The chain links TRBV4-1 to TRBJ1-4, with 7 bases fitting TRBD1. The CDR3 sequence is 14 residues long. The germline CDR1 and CDR2 sequences are MGHRA and YSYEKL. Losses at the gene ends were 4 bases for V and 4 bases for J; bases not matched to a gene: 3. The CDR3 sequence is CASSLGQLNEKLFF. Written as DNA, the CDR3 is TGCGCCAGCAGCCTGGGACAGCTTAATGAAAAACTGTTTTTT.

This chain links TRBV6-5 with TRBJ2-5; the D gene is possibly TRBD1 (6 bases). In germline, CDR1 is MNHEY, CDR2 SVGAGI. The CDR3 spans 14 residues. V lost 5 bases and J 5 bases, leaving 15 bases between the germline ends. CDR3 sequence: CASSGAGVRETQYF. DNA of the CDR3: TGTGCCAGCAGTGGGGCAGGGGTCCGGGAGACCCAGTACTTC.

In nucleotides, the CDR3 is TGTGCCAGCAGCGCTCAAGGGAGTCAGCCGGTCCACTTT. This encodes CASSAQGSQPVHF. J is TRBJ1-6 and V is TRBV2; D is uncertain. The CDR3 has 13 amino acids. Deletions cut 6 bases from V and 17 bases from J, with 20 bases between. Germline V lookup: CDR1 SNHLY, CDR2 FYNNEI.